The 4 T cell receptor beta chains below were found in one sample sequenced in a study of neurological immune-mediated disorders. TCRdb used MiXCR to reprocess the 5' RACE reads, holding one entry per CDR3 protein. The table lists about 62,000 distinct CDR3 sequences, less than 4% of them singletons. Source material: PBMCs. The receptors come from a woman in her 50s with multiple sclerosis.

This clonotype was recorded at least ten times. At one end, the junction sequence differs from germline, possibly due to a read error. The CDR3 sequence is CASSLASLNSNQPQNF. The CDR3 DNA reads TGTGCCAGCAGCTTAGCGTCCCTAAATAGCAATCAGCCCCAGAATTTT. This rearrangement joins TRBV7-2 to TRBJ1-5; D remains ambiguous. This CDR3 has 16 amino acids. CDR1 and CDR2 (germline): SGHTA, FQGNSA.

This clonotype was detected many times. This chain links TRBV12-3 or TRBV12-4 with TRBJ2-7; 11 bases map to TRBD2. V shed 5 bases, J shed 7 bases, and the junction held 4 bases outside the gene matches. This CDR3 is 13 amino acids long. CDR3 nucleotide sequence: TGTGCCAGCAGTAACAGACTAGCGGGGGAGCAGTACTTC. Translating gives CASSNRLAGEQYF.

This clonotype has a count of ten or more. This chain links TRBV5-6 with TRBJ2-2, with D unclear. V was shortened by 0 bases and J by 5 bases, with 5 bases between the two germline ends. The CDR3 contains 13 residues. Germline CDR1 reads SGHDT; CDR2 reads YYEEEE. The CDR3 DNA reads TGTGCCAGCAGCTTGGCCGGAACCGGGGAGCTGTTTTTT. Its protein product is CASSLAGTGELFF.

This clonotype was detected a few times. The chain joins TRBV6-2 or TRBV6-3 to TRBJ2-1; the D call may be TRBD1 or TRBD2 (6 bases each). Germline assignment: CDR1 MNHEY and CDR2 SVGEGT. The CDR3 runs to 15 residues. The ends were cut back, 4 bases at V and 7 bases at J, with 17 bases in the middle. CDR3 bases: TGTGCCAGCAGTTTCCCGTGGGGGGCTAATAATGAGCAGTTCTTC. Encoded protein: CASSFPWGANNEQFF.